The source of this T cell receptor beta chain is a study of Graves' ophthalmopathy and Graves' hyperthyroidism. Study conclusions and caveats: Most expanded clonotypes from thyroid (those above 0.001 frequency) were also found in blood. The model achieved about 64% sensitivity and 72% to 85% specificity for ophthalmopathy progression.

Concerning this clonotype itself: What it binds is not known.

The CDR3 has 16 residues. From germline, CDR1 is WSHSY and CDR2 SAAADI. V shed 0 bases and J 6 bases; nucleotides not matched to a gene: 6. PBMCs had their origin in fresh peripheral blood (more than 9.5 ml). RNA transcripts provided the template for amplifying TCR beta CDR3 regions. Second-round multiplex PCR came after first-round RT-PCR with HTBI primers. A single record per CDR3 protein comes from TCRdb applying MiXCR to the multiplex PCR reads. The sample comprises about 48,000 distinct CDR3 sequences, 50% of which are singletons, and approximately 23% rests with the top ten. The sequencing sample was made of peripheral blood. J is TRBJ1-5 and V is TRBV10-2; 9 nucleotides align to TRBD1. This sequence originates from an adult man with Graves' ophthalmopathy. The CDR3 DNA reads TGCGCCAGCAGTGAGTCTACAGGGGGCGCGGGTCAGCCCCAGCATTTT. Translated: CASSESTGGAGQPQHF.